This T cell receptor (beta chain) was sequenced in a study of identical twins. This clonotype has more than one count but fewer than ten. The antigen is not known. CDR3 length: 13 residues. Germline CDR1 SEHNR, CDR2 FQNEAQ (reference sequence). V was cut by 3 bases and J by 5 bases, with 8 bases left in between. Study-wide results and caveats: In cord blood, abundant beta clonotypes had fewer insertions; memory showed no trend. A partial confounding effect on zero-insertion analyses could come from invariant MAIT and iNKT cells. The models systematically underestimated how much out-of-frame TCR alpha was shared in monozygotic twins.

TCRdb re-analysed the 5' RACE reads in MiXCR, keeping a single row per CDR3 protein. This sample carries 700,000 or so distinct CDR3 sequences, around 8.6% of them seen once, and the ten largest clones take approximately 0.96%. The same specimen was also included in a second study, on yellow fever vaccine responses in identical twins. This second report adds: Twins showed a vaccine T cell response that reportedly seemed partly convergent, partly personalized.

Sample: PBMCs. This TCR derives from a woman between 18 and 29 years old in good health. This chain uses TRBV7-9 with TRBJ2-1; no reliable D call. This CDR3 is CASSFQTHNEQFF. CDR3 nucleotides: TGTGCCAGCAGCTTCCAGACCCACAATGAGCAGTTCTTC.